This T cell receptor beta chain was obtained from a study of graft-versus-host responses after intestinal transplantation. About the study: All recipients got anti-thymocyte globulin induction, then tacrolimus and steroids for roughly 3 years.

Overall study results and limits: Analysis identified GvH clones in recipient marrow, with some appearing first in ileum or blood. Among circulating GvH clones, peak levels were associated with early post-transplant declines in HvG clones.

Trimming cost V 2 bases and J 9 bases, with 11 bases left between them. Germline values: CDR1 SEHNR, CDR2 FQNEAQ (reference sequence). The CDR3 is 12 residues long. As to this clone: Antigen: not known.

Libraries were prepared by immunoSEQ multiplex PCR; TCRdb keeps only in-frame clonotypes and omits some of them. Counted here are around 120,000 clones, 80% to 95% occurring once; the ten biggest clones make up roughly 0.12%. The TCR was taken from a human donor who received an intestinal transplant. The material was unstimulated CD4+ T cells sorted from spleen or lymph node cells, obtained before intestinal transplant. The chain couples TRBV7-9 to TRBJ2-7; D uncertain. CDR3 DNA sequence: TGTGCCAGCAGCTTAAACCCCCTGGGGCAGTACTTC. Translating gives CASSLNPLGQYF.